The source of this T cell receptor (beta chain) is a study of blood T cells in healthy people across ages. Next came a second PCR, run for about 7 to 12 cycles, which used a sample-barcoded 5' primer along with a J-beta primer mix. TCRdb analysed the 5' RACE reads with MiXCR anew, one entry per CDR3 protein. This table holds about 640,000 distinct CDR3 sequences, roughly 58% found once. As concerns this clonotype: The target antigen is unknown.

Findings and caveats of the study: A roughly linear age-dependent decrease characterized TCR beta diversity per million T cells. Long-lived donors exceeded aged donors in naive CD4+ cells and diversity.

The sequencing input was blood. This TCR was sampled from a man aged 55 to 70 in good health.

The CDR3 here is CSVERRQGAENEQFF. The DNA for the CDR3 is TGCAGCGTTGAGCGAAGACAGGGGGCGGAGAATGAGCAGTTCTTC. The chain has TRBV29-1 and TRBJ2-1, with 10 bases that match TRBD1. The length of the CDR3 is 15 residues. Germline V gives CDR1 SQVTM, CDR2 ANQGSEA. V was clipped by 3 bases and J by 7 bases; unmatched bases: 9.